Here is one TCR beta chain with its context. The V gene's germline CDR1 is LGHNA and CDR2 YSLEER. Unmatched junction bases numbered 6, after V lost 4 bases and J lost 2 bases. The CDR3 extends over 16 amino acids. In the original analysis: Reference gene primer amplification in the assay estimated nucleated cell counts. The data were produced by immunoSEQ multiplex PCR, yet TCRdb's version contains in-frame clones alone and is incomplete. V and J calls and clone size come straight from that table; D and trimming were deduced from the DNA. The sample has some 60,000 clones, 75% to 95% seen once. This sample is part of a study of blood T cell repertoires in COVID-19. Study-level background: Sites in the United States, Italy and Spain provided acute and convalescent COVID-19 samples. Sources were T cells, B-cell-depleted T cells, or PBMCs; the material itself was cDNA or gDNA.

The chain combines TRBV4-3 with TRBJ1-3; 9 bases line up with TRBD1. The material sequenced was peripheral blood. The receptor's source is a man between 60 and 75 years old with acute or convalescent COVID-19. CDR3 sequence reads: CASSPKQGAAGNTIYF. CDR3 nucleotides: TGCGCCAGCAGCCCAAAACAGGGGGCGGCTGGAAACACCATATATTTT.